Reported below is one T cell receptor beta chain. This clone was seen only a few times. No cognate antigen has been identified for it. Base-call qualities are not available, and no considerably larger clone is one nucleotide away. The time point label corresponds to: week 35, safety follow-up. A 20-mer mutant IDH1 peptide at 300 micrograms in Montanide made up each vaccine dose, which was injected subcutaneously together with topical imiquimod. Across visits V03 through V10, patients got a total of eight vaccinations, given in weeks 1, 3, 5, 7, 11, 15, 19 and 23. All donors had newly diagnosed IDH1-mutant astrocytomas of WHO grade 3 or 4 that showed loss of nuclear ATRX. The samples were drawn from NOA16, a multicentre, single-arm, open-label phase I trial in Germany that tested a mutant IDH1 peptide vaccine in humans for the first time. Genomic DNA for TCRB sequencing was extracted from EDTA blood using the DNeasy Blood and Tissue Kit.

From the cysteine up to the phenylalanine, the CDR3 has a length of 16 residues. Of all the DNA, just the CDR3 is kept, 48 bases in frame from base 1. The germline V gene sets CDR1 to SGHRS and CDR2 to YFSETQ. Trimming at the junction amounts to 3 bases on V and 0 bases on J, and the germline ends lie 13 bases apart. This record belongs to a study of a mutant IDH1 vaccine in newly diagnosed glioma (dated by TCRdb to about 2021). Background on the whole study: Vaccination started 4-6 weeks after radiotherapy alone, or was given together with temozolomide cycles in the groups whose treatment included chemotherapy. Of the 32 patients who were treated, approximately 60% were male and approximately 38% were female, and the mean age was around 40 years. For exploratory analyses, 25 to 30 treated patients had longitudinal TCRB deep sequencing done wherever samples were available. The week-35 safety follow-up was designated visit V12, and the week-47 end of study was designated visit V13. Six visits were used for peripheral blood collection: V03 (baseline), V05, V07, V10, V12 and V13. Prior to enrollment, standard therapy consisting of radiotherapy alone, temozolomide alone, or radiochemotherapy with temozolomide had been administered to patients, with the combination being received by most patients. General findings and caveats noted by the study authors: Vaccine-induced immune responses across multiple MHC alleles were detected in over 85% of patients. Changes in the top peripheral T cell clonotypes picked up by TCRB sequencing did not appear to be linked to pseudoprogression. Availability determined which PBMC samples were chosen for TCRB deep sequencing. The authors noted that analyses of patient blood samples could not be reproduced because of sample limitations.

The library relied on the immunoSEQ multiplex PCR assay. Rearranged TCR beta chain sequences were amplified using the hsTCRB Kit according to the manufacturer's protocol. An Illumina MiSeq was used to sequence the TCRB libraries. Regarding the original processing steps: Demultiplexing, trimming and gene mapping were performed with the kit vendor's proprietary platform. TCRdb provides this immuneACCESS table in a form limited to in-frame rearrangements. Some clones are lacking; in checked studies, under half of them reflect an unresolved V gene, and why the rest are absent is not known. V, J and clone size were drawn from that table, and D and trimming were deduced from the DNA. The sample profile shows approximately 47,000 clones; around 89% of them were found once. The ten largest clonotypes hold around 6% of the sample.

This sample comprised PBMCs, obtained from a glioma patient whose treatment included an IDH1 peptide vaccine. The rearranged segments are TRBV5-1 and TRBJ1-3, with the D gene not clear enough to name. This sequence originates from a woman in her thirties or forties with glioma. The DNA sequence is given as TGCGCCAGCAGCTCCACACAACAGTTCTCTGGAAACACCATATATTTT. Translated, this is CASSSTQQFSGNTIYF.